A single sample is the source of the 21 T cell receptor beta chains below, sequenced in a study of Ad26.COV2.S vaccination and SARS-CoV-2 variants. Assay: immunoSEQ multiplex PCR; the TCRdb copy retains only in-frame clones and omits some. In the table there are under 250,000 clones, roughly nine tenths of which are singletons. The treatment was: over 15 received Ad26.COV2.S at low or high dose, single or two shots; several received placebo; per-sample allocation not given. The samples were gathered on day 63 after the first injection of vaccine or placebo. The starting material was peripheral blood, obtained in a trial of Ad26.COV2.S vaccine versus placebo. The source is a person between 18 and 60 years old who received the Ad26.COV2.S COVID-19 vaccine or a placebo.

The rearrangement joins TRBV30 to TRBJ2-2; D is unclear. The CDR3 loop spans 13 amino acids. Trimming shortened V by 3 bases and J by 2 bases, and 7 bases separated the two germline ends. Germline V CDR1 and CDR2: GTSNPN, SVGIG (reference sequence). DNA for the CDR3: TGTGCCTGGAGCCCCCGAAACACCGGGGAGCTGTTTTTT. Encoded protein: CAWSPRNTGELFF.

This clone was seen only a few times. The genes are TRBV6-2 or TRBV6-3 and TRBJ1-1, with D unclear. V was shortened by 6 bases and J by 2 bases, with 10 bases between the two germline ends. Germline V gene data show CDR1 as MNHEY and CDR2 as SVGEGT. The CDR3 covers 13 residues. The CDR3 DNA sequence: TGTGCCAGCAGCTCCTACAGAAACACTGAAGCTTTCTTT. Translating it yields CASSSYRNTEAFF.

For this clone: One junction end disagrees with the germline gene, perhaps due to a read error. The V and J genes are TRBV7-2 and TRBJ1-2; D perhaps matches TRBD1 (5 bases). This CDR3 region has 14 residues. Looked up from germline, CDR1 is SGHTA and CDR2 is FQGNSA. As DNA, the CDR3 is TGTGCCAGCGGCTTCCGGGGGACTAACTATGGCTACACCTTC. Protein product: CASGFRGTNYGYTF. The variable domain in full, with the rest retrieved from reference TRBV7-2 and TRBJ1-2, is GAGVSQSPSNKVTEKGKDVELRCDPISGHTALYWYRQSLGQGLEFLIYFQGNSAPDKSGLPSDRFSAERTGGSVSTLTIQRTQQEDSAVYLCASGFRGTNYGYTFGSGTRLTVV.

The rearrangement joins TRBV9 to TRBJ2-1; 13 bases map to TRBD2. The CDR3 runs 18 residues. Germline V lookup: CDR1 SGDLS, CDR2 YYNGEE. Losses at the gene ends were 4 bases for V and 0 bases for J; bases not matched to a gene: 7. As DNA, the CDR3 is TGTGCCAGCAGCTCGGGACTAGCGGGGTACAGCTCCTACAATGAGCAGTTCTTC. Its protein is CASSSGLAGYSSYNEQFF.

This chain joins TRBV30 and TRBJ1-1, with 8 bases aligning to TRBD1. The CDR3 runs to 14 residues. V was clipped by 7 bases and J by 1 base; unmatched bases: 8. Germline CDR1 is GTSNPN and CDR2 is SVGIG (reference sequence). The CDR3 region is CASQPRGQNTEAFF. CDR3 DNA: TGTGCCTCCCAACCCAGGGGGCAGAACACTGAAGCTTTCTTT.

Ten or more counts support this clone. The chain has TRBV6-5 and TRBJ1-1; no firm D call. Per germline, CDR1 MNHEY and CDR2 SVGAGI. The CDR3 length is 11 residues. V was clipped by 2 bases and J by 12 bases, with 10 bases between them. The chain's CDR3 is CASSYPPQTFF. CDR3 DNA sequence: TGTGCCAGCAGTTACCCGCCTCAAACTTTCTTT.

The chain is built from TRBV5-1 and TRBJ2-6, with 7 bases matching TRBD1. The CDR3 has 16 residues. V shed 2 bases, J shed 2 bases, and the junction held 4 bases outside the gene matches. The V gene's germline CDR1 is SGHRS and CDR2 YFSETQ. The CDR3, as DNA: TGCGCCAGCAGCTTTGAAGGGGGCGCTGGGGCCAACGTCCTGACTTTC. Residues: CASSFEGGAGANVLTF.

The genes are TRBV3-1 (or the pseudogene TRBV3-2) and TRBJ1-6; D unresolved. This CDR3 comprises 15 residues. V was cut by 3 bases and J by 4 bases, with 10 bases left in between. Germline V CDR1 and CDR2: LGHDT, YNNKEL (reference sequence). CDR3 loop: CASSHGQVYNSPLHF. The CDR3 DNA is TGTGCCAGCAGCCATGGCCAGGTGTATAATTCACCCCTCCACTTT.

The V call is TRBV4-1, the J call TRBJ1-4, with TRBD1 matching 7 bases. With 4 bases clipped from V and 5 bases from J, the junction kept 10 bases outside the gene matches. The CDR3 loop spans 16 amino acids. Per germline, CDR1 MGHRA and CDR2 YSYEKL. CDR3 sequence: CASSRDPGQKNEKLFF. Here the CDR3 DNA reads TGCGCCAGCAGCCGTGACCCGGGACAGAAGAATGAAAAACTGTTTTTT.

This clone was detected only a few times. CDR3 protein: CASAGQVHLEQYF. CDR3 sequence (DNA): TGTGCCAGCGCGGGACAGGTCCACCTAGAGCAGTACTTC. V gene TRBV7-6 combines with J gene TRBJ2-7; 8 nucleotides match TRBD1. Trimming took 8 bases from V and 7 from J; bases not matched to a gene: 10. The germline CDR1 and CDR2 sequences are SGHVS and FNYEAQ. This CDR3 contains 13 residues.

The V gene is TRBV2, the J gene TRBJ1-4, with D perhaps TRBD1 (6 bases). V lost 7 bases, J lost 7 bases, and 13 bases lay in between. In germline, CDR1 is SNHLY, CDR2 FYNNEI. The CDR3 is 13 residues long. CDR3 nucleotide sequence: TGTGCCAGCATGGCAGGGGCTGTTGAAAAACTGTTTTTT. Encoded protein: CASMAGAVEKLFF.

The chain employs TRBV4-2 and TRBJ1-1; a possible D gene is TRBD1 (5 bases). CDR1 LGHNA and CDR2 YNFKEQ come from the germline V gene. Trimming shortened V by 0 bases and J by 4 bases, and 12 bases separated the two germline ends. CDR3 size: 15 residues. The CDR3 DNA sequence: TGTGCCAGCAGCCAAGAGGGGGGTGATGGCACTGAAGCTTTCTTT. It is translated as CASSQEGGDGTEAFF.

The chain has TRBV5-6 and TRBJ2-1; TRBD1 matches at 8 bases. V dropped 0 bases and J dropped 0; count of bases not matched to a gene: 5. The CDR3 runs 17 residues. Germline V gene lookup returns CDR1 SGHDT and CDR2 YYEEEE. The CDR3 coding sequence is TGTGCCAGCAGCTTGGCACTCCAGGGGGCCTCCTACAATGAGCAGTTCTTC. The encoded protein is CASSLALQGASYNEQFF. Variable domain in full (rest from reference TRBV5-6 and TRBJ2-1): DAGVTQSPTHLIKTRGQQVTLRCSPKSGHDTVSWYQQALGQGPQFIFQYYEEEERQRGNFPDRFSGHQFPNYSSELNVNALLLGDSALYLCASSLALQGASYNEQFFGPGTRLTVL.

The rearrangement uses TRBV7-9 and TRBJ2-5, with 7 bases fitting TRBD2. The CDR3 is made up of 17 amino acids. The germline V gene encodes CDR1 SEHNR and CDR2 FQNEAQ (reference sequence). Trimming cost V 3 bases and J 3 bases; bases outside gene matches: 13. The CDR3 DNA reads TGTGCCAGCAGCTTCGCCCTGGCTAGCGGAACTAAAGAGACCCAGTACTTC. The encoded protein is CASSFALASGTKETQYF.

In this sample, this clone turned up once. The J gene is TRBJ2-5, the V gene TRBV3-1 (or the pseudogene TRBV3-2), with D perhaps TRBD2 (5 bases). CDR1 is LGHDT, CDR2 YNNKEL, per germline (reference sequence). This CDR3 region has 17 residues. Trimming removed 2 bases at V and 5 bases at J, with 21 bases between. CDR3 DNA: TGTGCCAGCAGCCAAAAGGGCCGGGTCCCACGAGGGGAGACCCAGTACTTC. Amino acids: CASSQKGRVPRGETQYF.

The chain recombines TRBV6-2 or TRBV6-3 with TRBJ2-3, with TRBD1 as a possible D gene (6 bases). The CDR3 contains 15 residues. CDR1 and CDR2 from the germline V gene are MNHEY and SVGEGT. V was clipped by 6 bases and J by 4 bases, with 17 bases between them. The CDR3 spells CASSIGGVSSDTQYF. The CDR3 nucleotides are TGTGCCAGCAGCATAGGGGGAGTGTCCTCAGATACGCAGTATTTT.

The chain links TRBV7-8 to TRBJ2-2, with D unresolved. The CDR3 loop spans 13 amino acids. The germline V gene has CDR1 SGHVS and CDR2 FQNEAQ. V shed 5 bases and J shed 6 bases, with 10 bases lying between them. The CDR3 nucleotides read TGTGCCAGCAGCGCGCCGGGCGCCGGGGAGCTGTTTTTT. It specifies CASSAPGAGELFF.

The CDR3 spells CASSAAGGNTDTQYF. As DNA, the CDR3 is TGTGCCAGCAGTGCCGCGGGGGGCAACACAGATACGCAGTATTTT. The chain links TRBV6-4 to TRBJ2-3; 8 bases align to TRBD2. After removal of 4 bases from V and 2 bases from J, the junction contained 5 bases not matched to a gene. Per germline, CDR1 MRHNA and CDR2 SNTAGT. The CDR3 extends over 15 amino acids.

This CDR3 is CASSYGNGSGRALSYEQYV. CDR3 nucleotides: TGTGCCAGCAGTTACGGGAATGGTAGCGGGAGGGCCCTTTCCTACGAGCAGTACGTC. The chain employs TRBV6-2 or TRBV6-3 and TRBJ2-7; 11 bases agree with TRBD2. The CDR3 consists of 19 residues. Germline V gives CDR1 MNHEY, CDR2 SVGEGT. The trim removed 2 bases at V and 1 base at J, leaving 13 bases unmatched.

There are a few counts of this clone. This chain joins TRBV4-3 and TRBJ2-7; no definite D call. CDR1 and CDR2 from the germline V gene are LGHNA and YSLEER. Trimming removed 0 bases at V and 3 bases at J, with 15 bases between. The CDR3 extends over 16 amino acids. The CDR3 sequence: CASSQETGSTDYEQYV. The CDR3 DNA sequence: TGCGCCAGCAGCCAAGAGACGGGTAGCACTGACTACGAGCAGTACGTC.

The genes are TRBV20-1 and TRBJ2-7, with D perhaps TRBD1 (6 bases). CDR3 length equals 13 residues. Germline V lookup: CDR1 DFQATT, CDR2 SNEGSKA (reference sequence). V lost 3 bases and J lost 0, with 9 bases in between. The CDR3 reads CSASGQSSYEQYV. The DNA of the CDR3 is TGCAGTGCTAGTGGACAGAGCTCCTACGAGCAGTACGTC.